One and the same sample provided the 28 T cell receptor beta chains below, sequenced in a study of T cells in localized non-small cell lung cancer (dated by TCRdb to the early 2020s). Receptor libraries were prepared by the immunoSEQ multiplex PCR assay. In its TCRdb copy, this immuneACCESS table keeps in-frame sequences only and misses some clones. Where compared with another copy, unresolved V genes explain less than half of these, and the others have no known cause. The sample includes under 35,000 clones, with just under 80% observed a single time. The ten largest clones represent 15% to 20% of the sample. Sample: peripheral blood, taken before any cancer treatment. All receptors derive from a male donor at least 60 years old with stage III squamous cell lung carcinoma.

The V call is TRBV7-2, the J call TRBJ2-1; the match to TRBD2 covers 10 bases. The V segment lost 4 bases and the J segment 0 bases; nucleotides outside the gene matches: 0. The CDR3 runs to 15 residues. The V gene's germline CDR1 is SGHTA and CDR2 FQGNSA. The CDR3 bases are TGTGCCAGCAGCTCTAGCGGGGGCTCCTACAATGAGCAGTTCTTC. Translated, it gives CASSSSGGSYNEQFF. The full variable domain, with the rest looked up from reference TRBV7-2 and TRBJ2-1, is GAGVSQSPSNKVTEKGKDVELRCDPISGHTALYWYRQSLGQGLEFLIYFQGNSAPDKSGLPSDRFSAERTGGSVSTLTIQRTQQEDSAVYLCASSSSGGSYNEQFFGPGTRLTVL.

The CDR3 nucleotides read TGTGCCATCAGGGGACAGGGGGTTTCGGGGGAGCTGTTTTTT. Residues: CAIRGQGVSGELFF. The chain couples TRBV10-3 to TRBJ2-2, with 11 positions matching TRBD1. The CDR3 covers 14 residues. CDR1 ENHRY and CDR2 SYGVKD come from the germline V gene. The V gene end was trimmed by 6 bases and the J gene end by 8 bases; junction bases not matched to a gene: 5.

This clone was seen more than once but under ten times. The V and J genes are TRBV4-1 and TRBJ2-1; D is ambiguous. Germline loops: CDR1 MGHRA, CDR2 YSYEKL. Trimming left V 1 base short and J 4 bases short, with 5 bases between. The CDR3 contains 13 residues. CDR3 nucleotides: TGCGCCAGCAGCCAAGTGGGGTACAATGAGCAGTTCTTC. It translates to CASSQVGYNEQFF.

This sequence joins TRBV28 and TRBJ2-7; 14 bases are shared with TRBD2. The germline V gene encodes CDR1 MDHEN and CDR2 SYDVKM. J lost 2 bases, V lost 5 bases, and 20 bases had no gene match. The CDR3 consists of 21 residues. CDR3 residues: CASSHTGTSGRQWLVPYEQYF. The CDR3 DNA follows: TGTGCCAGCAGTCATACTGGGACTAGCGGGAGACAATGGTTAGTTCCCTACGAGCAGTACTTC.

Here the CDR3 reads CASSITQGARSEQFF. CDR3 DNA sequence: TGTGCCAGCAGCATAACCCAGGGGGCTCGGAGTGAGCAGTTCTTC. J is TRBJ2-1 and V is TRBV11-3; 8 bases are a match to TRBD1. This CDR3 region has 15 residues. V was pared by 5 bases and J by 9 bases, with 12 bases of the junction left unmatched. In germline, CDR1 is SGHNT, CDR2 YENEEA. The entire variable domain, with the rest obtained from reference TRBV11-3 and TRBJ2-1, is as follows: EAGVVQSPRYKIIEKKQPVAFWCNPISGHNTLYWYLQNLGQGPELLIRYENEEAVDDSQLPKDRFSAERLKGVDSTLKIQPAELGDSAVYLCASSITQGARSEQFFGPGTRLTVL.

The CDR3 coding sequence is TGTGCCAGCAGTTACTCGAGAGGGGCCGGCGCGGCTTTCTTT. It codes for CASSYSRGAGAAFF. The chain joins TRBV6-5 to TRBJ1-1, with D tentatively TRBD1 (5 bases). The CDR3 contains 14 residues. Germline loops: CDR1 MNHEY, CDR2 SVGAGI. V lost 0 bases and J lost 11, with 16 bases in between.

The chain employs TRBV10-3 and TRBJ2-7; D gene ambiguous. Per germline, CDR1 ENHRY and CDR2 SYGVKD. V shed 3 bases and J shed 2 bases, with 14 bases lying between them. This CDR3 is built from 15 residues. CDR3 in amino acids: CAISDPDSPTYEQYF. Written as DNA, the CDR3 is TGTGCCATCAGTGATCCAGATAGTCCAACCTACGAGCAGTACTTC.

Written as DNA, the CDR3 is TGCGCCAGCAGCTATGATCAAAATGGCTACACCTTC. It specifies CASSYDQNGYTF. The rearrangement joins TRBV5-1 to TRBJ1-2; D not certain. The germline V gene encodes CDR1 SGHRS and CDR2 YFSETQ. Trimming took off 3 bases at V and 6 bases at J, with 9 bases between the two ends. The CDR3 loop spans 12 amino acids.

The rearrangement joins TRBV6-5 to TRBJ1-3, with 7 bases lining up with TRBD1. Germline-derived CDR1 and CDR2 are MNHEY and SVGAGI. The V and J ends lost 6 bases and 0 bases, in that order; junction bases with no gene match: 5. The length of the CDR3 is 15 residues. The CDR3 reads CASSTRGLSGNTIYF. CDR3 sequence (DNA): TGTGCCAGCAGCACTAGGGGGCTCTCTGGAAACACCATATATTTT.

The chain combines TRBV7-2 with TRBJ2-7; the D gene is possibly TRBD2 (6 bases). V lost 5 bases and J lost 6, with 14 bases in between. The CDR3 spans 13 residues. Germline lookup yields CDR1 SGHTA and CDR2 FQGNSA. The CDR3 coding sequence is TGTGCCAGCAGCCCCAACCGTAGCGGCGAGCAGTACTTC. It translates to CASSPNRSGEQYF.

This chain links TRBV27 with TRBJ2-6; D call uncertain. The germline V gene has CDR1 MNHEY and CDR2 SMNVEV (reference sequence). V dropped 5 bases and J dropped 0 bases, with 11 bases sitting between them. This CDR3 spans 16 amino acids. The DNA for the CDR3 is TGTGCCAGCAGTACCCGTGCCGTCTCTGGGGCCAACGTCCTGACTTTC. Translated, it gives CASSTRAVSGANVLTF. Full variable domain (outside the CDR3, taken from reference TRBV27 and TRBJ2-6): EAQVTQNPRYLITVTGKKLTVTCSQNMNHEYMSWYRQDPGLGLRQIYYSMNVEVTDKGDVPEGYKVSRKEKRNFPLILESPSPNQTSLYFCASSTRAVSGANVLTFGAGSRLTVL.

The gene calls are TRBV11-2 and TRBJ2-7; D tentatively fits TRBD1 or TRBD2 (5 bases each). V dropped 0 bases and J dropped 6 bases, with 9 bases sitting between them. The CDR3 runs to 13 residues. Germline V gene lookup returns CDR1 SGHAT and CDR2 FQNNGV. Written as DNA, the CDR3 is TGTGCCAGCAGCTTAGAGGGGGAGAGCGAGCAGTACTTC. Protein sequence: CASSLEGESEQYF.

The chain joins TRBV2 to TRBJ1-1, with D possibly being TRBD1 (5 bases). Germline CDR1 is SNHLY and CDR2 is FYNNEI. This CDR3 spans 11 amino acids. V lost 4 bases, J lost 7 bases, and 7 bases lay in between. Here the CDR3 reads CASSAGGEAFF. CDR3 sequence (DNA): TGTGCCAGCAGTGCGGGGGGTGAAGCTTTCTTT.

The chain combines TRBV6-8 with TRBJ2-5; D unclear. Germline CDR1 is MNHGY and CDR2 is SAAAGT. V shed 8 bases and J shed 14 bases, with 15 bases lying between them. This CDR3 contains 10 residues. The CDR3 sequence: CASSTRPHYF. CDR3 coding DNA: TGTGCCAGCTCCACGAGGCCGCATTACTTC.

The chain couples TRBV7-9 to TRBJ2-5; D may be TRBD1 (6 bases). V dropped 1 base and J dropped 4 bases, with 16 bases sitting between them. The germline V gene has CDR1 SEHNR and CDR2 FQNEAQ (reference sequence). The CDR3 is 16 amino acids. The CDR3 DNA is TGTGCCAGCAGCTTAGATTTGGGGGCTTCGGGAGAGACCCAGTACTTC. Translating it yields CASSLDLGASGETQYF.

This clone has only a few counts. This chain uses TRBV28 with TRBJ2-2; 7 bases map to TRBD2. CDR3 length: 14 residues. CDR1 and CDR2 (germline): MDHEN, SYDVKM. V was pared by 1 base and J by 7 bases, with 3 bases of the junction left unmatched. CDR3 sequence (DNA): TGTGCCAGCAGTTTATCGGGGGGTAACGGGGAGCTGTTTTTT. This gives the protein CASSLSGGNGELFF.

The chain uses TRBV4-3 and TRBJ2-5, with TRBD1 as a possible D gene (5 bases). Deletions cut 3 bases from V and 4 bases from J, with 15 bases between. Per germline, CDR1 LGHNA and CDR2 YSLEER. The CDR3 length is 15 residues. Here the CDR3 DNA reads TGCGCCAGCAGCCAGGACCCAACAGGCCGAGAGACCCAGTACTTC. Protein product: CASSQDPTGRETQYF.

The chain combines TRBV27 with TRBJ2-7, with 8 bases fitting TRBD2. The CDR3 consists of 16 residues. The ends lost 0 bases at V and 4 bases at J; junction bases unmatched: 8. Germline V CDR1 and CDR2: MNHEY, SMNVEV (reference sequence). CDR3 amino acids: CASSLSKGLARYEQYF. The CDR3 bases are TGTGCCAGCAGTTTATCGAAAGGACTAGCAAGGTACGAGCAGTACTTC.

V gene TRBV28 combines with J gene TRBJ2-7; TRBD1 or TRBD2 may be the D gene (5 bases each). Deletions cut 6 bases from V and 3 bases from J, with 18 bases between. The CDR3 consists of 15 residues. The germline CDR1 and CDR2 sequences are MDHEN and SYDVKM. The CDR3, as DNA: TGTGCCAGCAGACCAGACAGCGGTCTTCACTACGAGCAGTACTTC. Amino acid sequence: CASRPDSGLHYEQYF.

The V call is TRBV14, the J call TRBJ2-5, with D unresolved. The CDR3 has 12 residues. From germline, CDR1 is SGHDN and CDR2 FVKESK. Trimming removed 1 base from V and 5 bases from J, with 5 bases in between. CDR3 DNA sequence: TGTGCCAGCAGCCAAGGGCGGGAGACCCAGTACTTC. Translated, it gives CASSQGRETQYF.

The rearrangement joins TRBV11-2 to TRBJ1-5; TRBD1 might be the D (5 bases). V dropped 5 bases and J dropped 6 bases, with 20 bases sitting between them. The CDR3 runs to 16 residues. Germline CDR1 and CDR2: SGHAT and FQNNGV. The CDR3 sequence is CASSPGRARGGQPQHF. In DNA form, the CDR3 reads TGTGCCAGCAGCCCCGGGAGGGCAAGGGGTGGTCAGCCCCAGCATTTT.

The chain has TRBV6-1 and TRBJ2-2; no clear D. The length of the CDR3 is 14 residues. Looked up from germline, CDR1 is MNHNS and CDR2 is SASEGT. The V and J ends lost 10 bases and 3 bases respectively, with 15 bases between them. Here the CDR3 reads CATKGQTHTGELFF. As DNA, the CDR3 is TGTGCCACCAAGGGTCAGACCCACACCGGGGAGCTGTTTTTT.

The chain links TRBV28 to TRBJ2-5; either TRBD1 or TRBD2 may supply D (5 bases each). The DNA end is a closer match to TRBJ2-7, so the J assignment may be wrong. Per the germline V gene, CDR1 is MDHEN and CDR2 is SYDVKM. The CDR3 has 15 amino acids. CDR3 sequence (DNA): TGTGCCAGCAGTCCCCGGGACGGAAGCTCCTACGAGCAGTACTTC. Its translation: CASSPRDGSSYEQYF.

The chain is built from TRBV4-3 and TRBJ2-1; a weak D match, TRBD2 (6 bases). Germline V CDR1 and CDR2: LGHNA, YSLEER. This CDR3 has 13 residues. V gave up 0 bases and J gave up 9 bases, with 9 bases separating them. The CDR3 nucleotides are TGCGCCAGCAGCCAAGACAGGAGGGGTGAGCAGTTCTTC. Its translation: CASSQDRRGEQFF.

This CDR3 is CASSLDQGGTEAFF. The DNA for the CDR3 is TGTGCCAGCAGCTTAGATCAGGGTGGCACTGAAGCTTTCTTT. The V gene is TRBV7-2, the J gene TRBJ1-1; weak D call: TRBD1 (5 bases). Germline CDR1 and CDR2: SGHTA and FQGNSA. The CDR3 spans 14 residues. V was clipped by 1 base and J by 4 bases, with 10 bases between them.

The rearrangement uses TRBV7-2 and TRBJ2-3, with TRBD2 matching 9 bases. Germline CDR1 SGHTA, CDR2 FQGNSA. Trimming took 1 base from V and 4 from J; bases not matched to a gene: 6. The CDR3 contains 16 residues. The CDR3 nucleotides read TGTGCCAGCAGCTTAGGTAGCGGGAGTAGGGCAGATACGCAGTATTTT. It codes for CASSLGSGSRADTQYF.

The chain recombines TRBV5-6 with TRBJ2-5; D tentatively reads TRBD1 or TRBD2 (5 bases each). Germline CDR1 SGHDT, CDR2 YYEEEE. This CDR3 has 14 residues. Trimming removed 4 bases from V and 4 bases from J, with 14 bases in between. The CDR3 DNA sequence: TGTGCCAGCAGCGAGGGGACGGTAGGAGAGACCCAGTACTTC. Its protein is CASSEGTVGETQYF.

This sequence joins TRBV4-3 and TRBJ2-2; 10 positions match TRBD2. V gave up 0 bases and J gave up 7 bases; unmatched junction bases: 5. Germline loops: CDR1 LGHNA, CDR2 YSLEER. This CDR3 comprises 16 residues. CDR3 nucleotide sequence: TGCGCCAGCAGCCAAGATAGCGGGGGGTTCAGCGGGGAGCTGTTTTTT. Amino acid sequence: CASSQDSGGFSGELFF.